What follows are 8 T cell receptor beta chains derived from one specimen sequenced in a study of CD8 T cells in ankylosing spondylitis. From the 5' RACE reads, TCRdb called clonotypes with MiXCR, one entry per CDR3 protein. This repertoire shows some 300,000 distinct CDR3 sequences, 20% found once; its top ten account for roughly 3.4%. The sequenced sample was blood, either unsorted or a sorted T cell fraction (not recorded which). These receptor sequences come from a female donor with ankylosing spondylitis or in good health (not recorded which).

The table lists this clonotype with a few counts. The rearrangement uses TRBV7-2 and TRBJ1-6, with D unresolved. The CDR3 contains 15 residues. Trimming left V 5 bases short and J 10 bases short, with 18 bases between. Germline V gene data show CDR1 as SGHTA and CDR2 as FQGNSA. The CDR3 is CASSQSVGNQSPLHF. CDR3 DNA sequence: TGTGCCAGCAGCCAGTCGGTGGGCAATCAATCACCCCTCCACTTT.

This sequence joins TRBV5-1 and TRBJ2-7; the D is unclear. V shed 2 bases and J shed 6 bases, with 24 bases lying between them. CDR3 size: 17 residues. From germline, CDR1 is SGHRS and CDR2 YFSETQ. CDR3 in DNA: TGCGCCAGCAGCTTACGGCTCCCGTTCTCCACCTTTTCCGAGCAGTACTTC. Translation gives CASSLRLPFSTFSEQYF.

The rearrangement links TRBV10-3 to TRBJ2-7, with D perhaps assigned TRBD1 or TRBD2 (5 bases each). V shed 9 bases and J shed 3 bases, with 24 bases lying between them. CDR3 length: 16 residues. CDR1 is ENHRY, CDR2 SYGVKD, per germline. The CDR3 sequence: CAIGEPGGARYYEQYF. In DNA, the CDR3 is TGTGCCATAGGGGAGCCGGGCGGAGCGAGATACTACGAGCAGTACTTC.

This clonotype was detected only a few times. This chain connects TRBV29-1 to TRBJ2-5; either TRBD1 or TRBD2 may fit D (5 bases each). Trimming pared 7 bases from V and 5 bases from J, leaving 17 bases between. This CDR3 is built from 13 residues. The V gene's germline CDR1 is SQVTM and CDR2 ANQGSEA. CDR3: CSALGRGRETQYF. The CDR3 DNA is TGCAGCGCACTGGGACGGGGCCGGGAGACCCAGTACTTC. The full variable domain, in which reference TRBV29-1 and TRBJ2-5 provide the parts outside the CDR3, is SAVISQKPSRDICQRGTSLTIQCQVDSQVTMMFWYRQQPGQSLTLIATANQGSEATYESGFVIDKFPISRPNLTFSTLTVSNMSPEDSSIYLCSALGRGRETQYFGPGTRLLVL.

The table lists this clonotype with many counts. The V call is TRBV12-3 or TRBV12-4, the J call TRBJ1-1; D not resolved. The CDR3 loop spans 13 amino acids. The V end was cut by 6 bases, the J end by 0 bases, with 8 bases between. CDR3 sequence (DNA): TGTGCCAGCAGGTCCGTCATGAACACTGAAGCTTTCTTT. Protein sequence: CASRSVMNTEAFF.

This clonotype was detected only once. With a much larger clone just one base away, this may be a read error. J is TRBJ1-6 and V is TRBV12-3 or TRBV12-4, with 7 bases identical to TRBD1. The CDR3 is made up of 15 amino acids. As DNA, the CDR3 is TGTGTCAGCAGCTTTGACAGGGAAGGAGATTCACCCCTCCACTTT. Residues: CVSSFDREGDSPLHF.

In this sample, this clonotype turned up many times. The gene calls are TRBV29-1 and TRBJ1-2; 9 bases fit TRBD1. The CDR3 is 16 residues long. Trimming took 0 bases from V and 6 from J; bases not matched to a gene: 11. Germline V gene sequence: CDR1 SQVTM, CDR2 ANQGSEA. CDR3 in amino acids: CSVEDGTGSMGDGYTF. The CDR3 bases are TGCAGCGTTGAAGATGGGACAGGGAGTATGGGGGATGGCTACACCTTC.

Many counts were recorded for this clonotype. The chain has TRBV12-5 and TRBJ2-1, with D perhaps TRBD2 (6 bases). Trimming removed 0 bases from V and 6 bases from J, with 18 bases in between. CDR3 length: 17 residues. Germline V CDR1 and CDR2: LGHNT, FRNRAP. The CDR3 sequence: CASGLVTHGSKGNEQFF. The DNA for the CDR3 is TGTGCTAGTGGTTTGGTAACCCACGGGAGCAAGGGCAATGAGCAGTTCTTC.